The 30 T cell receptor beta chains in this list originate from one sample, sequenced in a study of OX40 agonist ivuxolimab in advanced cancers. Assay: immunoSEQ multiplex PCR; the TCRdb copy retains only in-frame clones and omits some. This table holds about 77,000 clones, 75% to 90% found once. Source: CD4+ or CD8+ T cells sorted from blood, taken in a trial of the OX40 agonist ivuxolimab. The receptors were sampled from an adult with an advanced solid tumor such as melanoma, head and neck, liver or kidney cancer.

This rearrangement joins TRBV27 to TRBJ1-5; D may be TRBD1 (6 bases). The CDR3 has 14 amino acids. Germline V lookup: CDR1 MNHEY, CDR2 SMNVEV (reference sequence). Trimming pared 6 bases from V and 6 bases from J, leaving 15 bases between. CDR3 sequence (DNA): TGTGCCAGCAGACAAATACAGGGCGGTCAGCCCCAGCATTTT. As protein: CASRQIQGGQPQHF.

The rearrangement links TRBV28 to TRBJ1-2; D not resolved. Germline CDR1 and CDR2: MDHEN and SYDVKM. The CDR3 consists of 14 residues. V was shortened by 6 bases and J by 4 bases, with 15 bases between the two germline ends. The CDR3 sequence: CASSQYGPPYGYTF. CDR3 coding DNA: TGTGCCAGCAGCCAGTACGGGCCCCCCTATGGCTACACCTTC.

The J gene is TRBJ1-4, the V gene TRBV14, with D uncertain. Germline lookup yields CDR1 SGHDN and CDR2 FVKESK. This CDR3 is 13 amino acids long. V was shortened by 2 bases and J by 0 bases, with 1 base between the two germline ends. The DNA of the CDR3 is TGTGCCAGCAGCCAATCAACTAATGAAAAACTGTTTTTT. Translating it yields CASSQSTNEKLFF.

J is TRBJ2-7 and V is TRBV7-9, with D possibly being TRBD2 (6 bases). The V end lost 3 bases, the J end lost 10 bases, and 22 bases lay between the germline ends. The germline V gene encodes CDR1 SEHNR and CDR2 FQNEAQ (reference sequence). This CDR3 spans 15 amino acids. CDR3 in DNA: TGTGCCAGCAGCTTGGGAGGCGGGGCCGCAAGGTTCCAGTACTTC. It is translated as CASSLGGGAARFQYF. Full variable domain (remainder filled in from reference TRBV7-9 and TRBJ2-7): DTGVSQNPRHKITKRGQNVTFRCDPISEHNRLYWYRQTLGQGPEFLTYFQNEAQLEKSRLLSDRFSAERPKGSFSTLEIQRTEQGDSAMYLCASSLGGGAARFQYFGPGTRLTVT.

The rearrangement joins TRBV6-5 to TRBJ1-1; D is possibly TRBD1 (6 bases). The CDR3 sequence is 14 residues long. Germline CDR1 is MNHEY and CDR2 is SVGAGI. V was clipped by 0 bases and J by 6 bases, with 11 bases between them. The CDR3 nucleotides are TGTGCCAGCAGTTACTCGACTGGGGGGCCTGAAGCTTTCTTT. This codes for CASSYSTGGPEAFF.

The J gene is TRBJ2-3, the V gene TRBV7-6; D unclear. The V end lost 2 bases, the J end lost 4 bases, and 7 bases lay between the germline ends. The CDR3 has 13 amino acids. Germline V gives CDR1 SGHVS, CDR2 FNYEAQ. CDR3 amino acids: CASSLPGPDTQYF. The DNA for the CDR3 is TGTGCCAGCAGCTTACCCGGACCAGATACGCAGTATTTT.

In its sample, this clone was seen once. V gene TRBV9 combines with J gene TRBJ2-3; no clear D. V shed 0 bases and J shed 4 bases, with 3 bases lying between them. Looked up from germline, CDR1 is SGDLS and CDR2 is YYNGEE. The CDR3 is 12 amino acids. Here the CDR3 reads CASSVGADTQYF. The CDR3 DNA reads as TGTGCCAGCAGCGTAGGAGCAGATACGCAGTATTTT.

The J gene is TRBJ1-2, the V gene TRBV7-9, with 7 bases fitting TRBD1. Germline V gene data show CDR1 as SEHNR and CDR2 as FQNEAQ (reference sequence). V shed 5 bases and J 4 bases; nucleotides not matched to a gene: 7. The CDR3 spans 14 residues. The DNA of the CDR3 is TGTGCCAGCAGCCCACAGGGGAACGGCTATGGCTACACCTTC. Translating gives CASSPQGNGYGYTF.

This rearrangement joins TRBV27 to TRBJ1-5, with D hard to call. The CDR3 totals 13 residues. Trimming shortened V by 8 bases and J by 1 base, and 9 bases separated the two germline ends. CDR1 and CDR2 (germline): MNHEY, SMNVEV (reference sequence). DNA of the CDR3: TGTGCCAGCGCTATGTCCAGCAATCAGCCCCAGCATTTT. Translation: CASAMSSNQPQHF.

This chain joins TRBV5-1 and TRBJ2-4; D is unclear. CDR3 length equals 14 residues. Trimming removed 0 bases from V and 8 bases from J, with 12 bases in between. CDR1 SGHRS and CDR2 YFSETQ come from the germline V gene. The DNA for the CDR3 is TGCGCCAGCAGCTTGGACCCGGGTGCGGACATTCAGTACTTC. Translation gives CASSLDPGADIQYF.

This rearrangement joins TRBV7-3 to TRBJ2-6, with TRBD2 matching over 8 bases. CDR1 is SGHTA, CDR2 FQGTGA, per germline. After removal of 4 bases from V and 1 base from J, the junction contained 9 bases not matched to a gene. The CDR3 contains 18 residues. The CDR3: CASSSVSGIGSGANVLTF. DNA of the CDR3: TGTGCCAGCAGCTCGGTTAGCGGGATAGGTTCTGGGGCCAACGTCCTGACTTTC.

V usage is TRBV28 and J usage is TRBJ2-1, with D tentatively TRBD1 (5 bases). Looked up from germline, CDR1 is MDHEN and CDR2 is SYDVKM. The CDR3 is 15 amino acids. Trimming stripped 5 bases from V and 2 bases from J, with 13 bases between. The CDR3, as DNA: TGTGCCAGCAGTCCCCAGGGAATTCCCTACAATGAGCAGTTCTTC. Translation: CASSPQGIPYNEQFF.

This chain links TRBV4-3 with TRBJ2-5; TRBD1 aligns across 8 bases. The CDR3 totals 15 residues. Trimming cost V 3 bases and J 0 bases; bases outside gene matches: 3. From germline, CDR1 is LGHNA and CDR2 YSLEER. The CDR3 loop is CASSQKDRDQETQYF. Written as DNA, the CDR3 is TGCGCCAGCAGCCAGAAGGACAGGGACCAAGAGACCCAGTACTTC.

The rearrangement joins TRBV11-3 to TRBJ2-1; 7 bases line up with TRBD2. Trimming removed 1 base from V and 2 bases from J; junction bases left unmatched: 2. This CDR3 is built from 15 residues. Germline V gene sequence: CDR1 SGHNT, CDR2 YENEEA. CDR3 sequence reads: CASSLAGGAYNEQFF. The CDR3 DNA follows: TGTGCCAGCAGCTTAGCGGGAGGAGCCTACAATGAGCAGTTCTTC.

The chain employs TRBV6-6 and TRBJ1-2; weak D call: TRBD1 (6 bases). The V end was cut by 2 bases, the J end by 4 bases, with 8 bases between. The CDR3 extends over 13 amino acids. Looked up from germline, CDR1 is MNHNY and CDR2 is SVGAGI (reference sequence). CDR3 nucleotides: TGTGCCAGCAGTTACGGACAGATCTATGGCTACACCTTC. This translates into CASSYGQIYGYTF.

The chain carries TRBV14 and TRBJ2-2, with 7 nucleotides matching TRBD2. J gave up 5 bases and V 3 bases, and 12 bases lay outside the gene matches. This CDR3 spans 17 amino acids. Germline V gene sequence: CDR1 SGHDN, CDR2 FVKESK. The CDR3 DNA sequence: TGTGCCAGCAGCCATCGAGCGGGGCCTGAGGGGACCGGGGAGCTGTTTTTT. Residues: CASSHRAGPEGTGELFF.

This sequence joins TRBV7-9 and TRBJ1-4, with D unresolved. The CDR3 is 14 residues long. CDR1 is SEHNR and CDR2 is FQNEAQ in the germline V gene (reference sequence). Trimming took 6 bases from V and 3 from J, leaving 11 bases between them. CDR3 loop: CASRLDGSNEKLFF. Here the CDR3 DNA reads TGTGCCAGCAGGTTGGACGGTTCTAATGAAAAACTGTTTTTT.

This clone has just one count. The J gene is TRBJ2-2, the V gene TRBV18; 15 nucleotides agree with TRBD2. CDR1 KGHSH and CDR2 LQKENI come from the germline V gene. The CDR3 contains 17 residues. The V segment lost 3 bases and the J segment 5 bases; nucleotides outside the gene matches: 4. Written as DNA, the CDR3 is TGTGCCAGCTCACCTGCGGGGACTAGCGGGAGGACCGGGGAGCTGTTTTTT. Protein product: CASSPAGTSGRTGELFF.

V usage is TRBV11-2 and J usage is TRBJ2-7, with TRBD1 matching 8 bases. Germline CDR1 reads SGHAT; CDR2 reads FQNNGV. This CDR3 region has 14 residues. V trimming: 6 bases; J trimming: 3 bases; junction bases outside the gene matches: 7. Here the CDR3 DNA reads TGTGCCAGCAGTATGGACAGGGTGAACTACGAGCAGTACTTC. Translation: CASSMDRVNYEQYF.

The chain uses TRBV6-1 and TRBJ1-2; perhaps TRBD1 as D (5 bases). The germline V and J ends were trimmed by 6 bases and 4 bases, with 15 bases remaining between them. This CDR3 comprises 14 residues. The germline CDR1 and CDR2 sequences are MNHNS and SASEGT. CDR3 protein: CASRGRGDSYGYTF. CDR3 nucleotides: TGTGCCAGCAGGGGCCGAGGGGACTCCTATGGCTACACCTTC.

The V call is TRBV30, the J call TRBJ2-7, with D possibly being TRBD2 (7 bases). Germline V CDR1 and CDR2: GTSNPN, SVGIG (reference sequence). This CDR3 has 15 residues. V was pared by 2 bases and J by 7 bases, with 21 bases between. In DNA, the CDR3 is TGTGCCTGGAGTCTCGGTGGGGGGGCAAGGCGTGAGCAGTACTTC. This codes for CAWSLGGGARREQYF.

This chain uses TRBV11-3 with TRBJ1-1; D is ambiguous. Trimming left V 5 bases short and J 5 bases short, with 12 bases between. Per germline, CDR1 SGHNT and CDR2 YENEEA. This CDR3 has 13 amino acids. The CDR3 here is CASSVRHRTEAFF. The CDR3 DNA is TGTGCCAGCAGCGTCAGACATCGAACTGAAGCTTTCTTT.

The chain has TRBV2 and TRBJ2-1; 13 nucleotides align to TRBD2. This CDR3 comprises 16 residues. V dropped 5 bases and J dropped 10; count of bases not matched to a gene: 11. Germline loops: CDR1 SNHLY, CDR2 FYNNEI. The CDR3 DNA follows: TGTGCCAGCAGTCATCGGACTAGCGGGAGCCCAGGCGAGCAGTTCTTC. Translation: CASSHRTSGSPGEQFF.

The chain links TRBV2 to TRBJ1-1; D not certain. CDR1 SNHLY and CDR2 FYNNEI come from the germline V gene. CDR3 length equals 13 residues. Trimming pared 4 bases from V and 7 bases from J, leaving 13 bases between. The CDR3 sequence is CASSVGQYIEAFF. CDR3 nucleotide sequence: TGTGCCAGCAGTGTCGGCCAGTATATTGAAGCTTTCTTT.

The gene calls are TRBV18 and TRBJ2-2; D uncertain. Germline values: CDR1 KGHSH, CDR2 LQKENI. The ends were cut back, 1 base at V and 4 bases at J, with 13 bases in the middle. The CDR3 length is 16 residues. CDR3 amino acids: CASSPRDKGITGELFF. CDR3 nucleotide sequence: TGTGCCAGCTCACCACGGGATAAAGGGATCACCGGGGAGCTGTTTTTT. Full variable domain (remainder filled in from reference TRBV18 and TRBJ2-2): NAGVMQNPRHLVRRRGQEARLRCSPMKGHSHVYWYRQLPEEGLKFMVYLQKENIIDESGMPKERFSAEFPKEGPSILRIQQVVRGDSAAYFCASSPRDKGITGELFFGEGSRLTVL.

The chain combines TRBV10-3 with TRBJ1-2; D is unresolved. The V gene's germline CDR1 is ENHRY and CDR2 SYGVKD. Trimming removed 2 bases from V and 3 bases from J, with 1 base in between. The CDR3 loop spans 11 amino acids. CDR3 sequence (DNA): TGTGCCATCAGTGAGGACTATGGCTACACCTTC. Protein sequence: CAISEDYGYTF.

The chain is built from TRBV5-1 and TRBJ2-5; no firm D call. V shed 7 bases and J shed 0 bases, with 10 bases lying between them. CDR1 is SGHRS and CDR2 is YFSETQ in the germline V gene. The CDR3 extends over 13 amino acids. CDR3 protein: CASDPGHQETQYF. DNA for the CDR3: TGCGCCAGCGATCCGGGCCACCAAGAGACCCAGTACTTC.

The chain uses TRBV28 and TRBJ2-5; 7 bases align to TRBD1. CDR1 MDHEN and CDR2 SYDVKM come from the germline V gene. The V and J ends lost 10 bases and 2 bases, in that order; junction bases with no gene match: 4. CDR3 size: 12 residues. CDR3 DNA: TGTGCCATCCAGGGGGTACAAGAGACCCAGTACTTC. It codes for CAIQGVQETQYF.

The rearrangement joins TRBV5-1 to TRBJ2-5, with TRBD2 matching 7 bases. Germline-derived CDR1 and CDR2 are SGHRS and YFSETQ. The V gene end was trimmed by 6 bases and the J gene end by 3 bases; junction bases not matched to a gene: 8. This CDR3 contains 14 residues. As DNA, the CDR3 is TGCGCCAGCACCTTCGGCGGGAGCAAAGAGACCCAGTACTTC. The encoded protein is CASTFGGSKETQYF.

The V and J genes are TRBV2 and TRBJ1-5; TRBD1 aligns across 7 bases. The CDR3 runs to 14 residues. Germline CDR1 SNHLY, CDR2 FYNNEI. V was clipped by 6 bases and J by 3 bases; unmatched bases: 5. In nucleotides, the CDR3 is TGTGCCAGCAGCGAGACAGGGTACAATCAGCCCCAGCATTTT. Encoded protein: CASSETGYNQPQHF.